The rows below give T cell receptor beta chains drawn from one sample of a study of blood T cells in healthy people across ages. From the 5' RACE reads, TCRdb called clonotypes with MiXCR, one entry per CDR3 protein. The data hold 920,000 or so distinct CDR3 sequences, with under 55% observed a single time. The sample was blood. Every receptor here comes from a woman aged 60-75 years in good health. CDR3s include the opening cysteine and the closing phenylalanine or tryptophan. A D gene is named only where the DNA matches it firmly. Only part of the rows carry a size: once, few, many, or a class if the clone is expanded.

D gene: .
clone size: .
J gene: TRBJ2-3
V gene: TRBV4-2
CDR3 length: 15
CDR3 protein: CASSQVQSRTDTQYF
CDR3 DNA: TGTGCCAGCAGCCAAGTTCAGTCTCGCACAGATACGCAGTATTTT

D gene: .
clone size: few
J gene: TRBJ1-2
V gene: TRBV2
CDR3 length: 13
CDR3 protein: CASSGDGGYGYTF
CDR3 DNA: TGTGCCAGCAGTGGTGACGGAGGGTATGGCTACACCTTC

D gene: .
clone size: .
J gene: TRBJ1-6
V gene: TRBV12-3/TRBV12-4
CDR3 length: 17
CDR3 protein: CASRGGFQSSYNSPLHF
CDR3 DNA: TGTGCCAGCAGGGGGGGATTCCAAAGCTCCTATAATTCACCCCTCCACTTT

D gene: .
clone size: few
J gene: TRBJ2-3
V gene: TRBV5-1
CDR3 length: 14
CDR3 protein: CASAPPSGTDTQYF
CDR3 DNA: TGCGCCAGCGCCCCTCCTAGCGGCACAGATACGCAGTATTTT

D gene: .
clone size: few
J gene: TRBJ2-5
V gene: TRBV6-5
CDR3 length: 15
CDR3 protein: CASSYLQRYQETQYF
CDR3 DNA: TGTGCCAGCAGTTACCTTCAGCGTTACCAAGAGACCCAGTACTTC

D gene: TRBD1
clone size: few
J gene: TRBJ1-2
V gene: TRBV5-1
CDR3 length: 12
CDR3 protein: CASSTDRGGYTF
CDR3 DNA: TGCGCCAGCAGCACTGACAGGGGTGGCTACACCTTC

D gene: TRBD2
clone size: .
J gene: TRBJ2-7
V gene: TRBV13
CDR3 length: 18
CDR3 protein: CASSDSRSSGSRLYEQYF
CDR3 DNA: TGTGCCAGCAGCGACTCACGGTCTAGCGGGAGTCGGCTCTACGAGCAGTACTTC

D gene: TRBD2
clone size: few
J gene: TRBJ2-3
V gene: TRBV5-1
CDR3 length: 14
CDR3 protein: CASSIGTSSDTQYF
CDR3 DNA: TGCGCCAGCAGCATCGGGACTAGTTCAGATACGCAGTATTTT

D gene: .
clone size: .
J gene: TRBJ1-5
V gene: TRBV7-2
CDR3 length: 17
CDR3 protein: CASSPNYRRGSGQPQHF
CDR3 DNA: TGTGCCAGCAGCCCTAATTACAGGAGGGGTAGTGGTCAGCCCCAGCATTTT

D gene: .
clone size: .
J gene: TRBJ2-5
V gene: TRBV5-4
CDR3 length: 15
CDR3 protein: CASSLTAALGETQYF
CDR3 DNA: TGTGCCAGCAGCTTGACTGCCGCCTTGGGGGAGACCCAGTACTTC

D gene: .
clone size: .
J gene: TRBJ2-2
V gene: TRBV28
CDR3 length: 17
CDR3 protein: CASSLWGRWVNTGELFF
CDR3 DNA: TGTGCCAGCAGTTTATGGGGTAGATGGGTGAACACCGGGGAGCTGTTTTTT

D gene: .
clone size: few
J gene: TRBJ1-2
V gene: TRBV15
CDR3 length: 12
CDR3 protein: CATTKSRDGYTF
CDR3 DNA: TGTGCCACCACCAAGTCCAGGGACGGCTACACCTTC

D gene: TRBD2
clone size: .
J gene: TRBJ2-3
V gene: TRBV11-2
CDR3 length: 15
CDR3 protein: CASRSGAGVTDTQYF
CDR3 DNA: TGTGCCAGCAGAAGCGGAGCGGGAGTAACAGATACGCAGTATTTT

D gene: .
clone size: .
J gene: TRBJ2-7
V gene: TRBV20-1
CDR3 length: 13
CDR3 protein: CSARPRYSYEQYF
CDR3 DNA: TGCAGTGCTAGGCCAAGATATTCCTACGAGCAGTACTTC

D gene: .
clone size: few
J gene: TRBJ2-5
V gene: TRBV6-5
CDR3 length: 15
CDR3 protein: CASSYSWTGASEQYF
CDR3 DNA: TGTGCCAGCAGTTACTCGTGGACTGGCGCTTCGGAGCAGTACTTC

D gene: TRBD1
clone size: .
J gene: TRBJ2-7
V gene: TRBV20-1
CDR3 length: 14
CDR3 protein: CSAPPGTGYHEQYF
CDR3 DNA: TGCAGTGCTCCCCCCGGGACAGGGTACCACGAGCAGTACTTC

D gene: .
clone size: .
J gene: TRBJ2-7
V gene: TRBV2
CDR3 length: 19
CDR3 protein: CASSEVGFGVLGSGYEQYF
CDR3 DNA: TGTGCCAGCAGTGAAGTAGGTTTTGGAGTCTTGGGTTCTGGCTACGAGCAGTACTTC

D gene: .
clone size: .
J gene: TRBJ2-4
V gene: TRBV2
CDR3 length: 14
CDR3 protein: CASSEEVAKNIQYF
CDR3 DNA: TGTGCCAGCAGTGAGGAGGTGGCCAAAAACATTCAGTACTTC

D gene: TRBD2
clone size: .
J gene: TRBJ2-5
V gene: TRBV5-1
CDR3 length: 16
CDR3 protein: CASSSTSGRPPHEQYF
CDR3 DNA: TGCGCCAGCAGCTCGACTAGCGGGAGACCGCCGCATGAGCAGTACTTC

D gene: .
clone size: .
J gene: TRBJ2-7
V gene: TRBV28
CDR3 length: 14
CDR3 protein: CASRPRTPSYEQYF
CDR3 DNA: TGTGCCAGCAGACCAAGAACCCCATCCTACGAGCAGTACTTC

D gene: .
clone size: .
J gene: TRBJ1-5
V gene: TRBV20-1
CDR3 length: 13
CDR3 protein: CSAPRDSNQPQHF
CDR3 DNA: TGCAGTGCACCACGGGACAGCAATCAGCCCCAGCATTTT

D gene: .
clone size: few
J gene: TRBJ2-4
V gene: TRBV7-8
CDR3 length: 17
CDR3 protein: CASSLDPPAGGKDIQYF
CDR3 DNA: TGTGCCAGCAGCTTAGATCCCCCGGCTGGGGGGAAGGACATTCAGTACTTC

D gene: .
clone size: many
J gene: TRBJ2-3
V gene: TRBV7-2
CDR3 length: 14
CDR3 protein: CASSLGLPTDTQYF
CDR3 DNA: TGTGCCAGCAGCTTAGGACTTCCCACAGATACGCAGTATTTT

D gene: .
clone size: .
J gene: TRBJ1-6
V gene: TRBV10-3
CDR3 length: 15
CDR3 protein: CTISELWGDGSPLHF
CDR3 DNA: TGTACCATCAGTGAGTTGTGGGGGGACGGATCACCCCTCCACTTT

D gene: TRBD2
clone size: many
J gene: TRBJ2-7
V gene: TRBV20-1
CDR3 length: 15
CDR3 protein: CSASHRLAGSYEQYF
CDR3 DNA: TGCAGTGCTAGTCACAGGCTAGCGGGTTCCTACGAGCAGTACTTC

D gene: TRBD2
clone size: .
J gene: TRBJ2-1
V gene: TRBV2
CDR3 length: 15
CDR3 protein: CASSEGTSLGNEQFF
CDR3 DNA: TGTGCCAGCAGTGAAGGGACTAGTTTAGGCAATGAGCAGTTCTTC

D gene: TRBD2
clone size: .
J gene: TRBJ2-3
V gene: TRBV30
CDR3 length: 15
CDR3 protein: CAWSSAGVGSDTQYF
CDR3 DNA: TGTGCCTGGAGCTCAGCGGGAGTTGGTTCAGATACGCAGTATTTT